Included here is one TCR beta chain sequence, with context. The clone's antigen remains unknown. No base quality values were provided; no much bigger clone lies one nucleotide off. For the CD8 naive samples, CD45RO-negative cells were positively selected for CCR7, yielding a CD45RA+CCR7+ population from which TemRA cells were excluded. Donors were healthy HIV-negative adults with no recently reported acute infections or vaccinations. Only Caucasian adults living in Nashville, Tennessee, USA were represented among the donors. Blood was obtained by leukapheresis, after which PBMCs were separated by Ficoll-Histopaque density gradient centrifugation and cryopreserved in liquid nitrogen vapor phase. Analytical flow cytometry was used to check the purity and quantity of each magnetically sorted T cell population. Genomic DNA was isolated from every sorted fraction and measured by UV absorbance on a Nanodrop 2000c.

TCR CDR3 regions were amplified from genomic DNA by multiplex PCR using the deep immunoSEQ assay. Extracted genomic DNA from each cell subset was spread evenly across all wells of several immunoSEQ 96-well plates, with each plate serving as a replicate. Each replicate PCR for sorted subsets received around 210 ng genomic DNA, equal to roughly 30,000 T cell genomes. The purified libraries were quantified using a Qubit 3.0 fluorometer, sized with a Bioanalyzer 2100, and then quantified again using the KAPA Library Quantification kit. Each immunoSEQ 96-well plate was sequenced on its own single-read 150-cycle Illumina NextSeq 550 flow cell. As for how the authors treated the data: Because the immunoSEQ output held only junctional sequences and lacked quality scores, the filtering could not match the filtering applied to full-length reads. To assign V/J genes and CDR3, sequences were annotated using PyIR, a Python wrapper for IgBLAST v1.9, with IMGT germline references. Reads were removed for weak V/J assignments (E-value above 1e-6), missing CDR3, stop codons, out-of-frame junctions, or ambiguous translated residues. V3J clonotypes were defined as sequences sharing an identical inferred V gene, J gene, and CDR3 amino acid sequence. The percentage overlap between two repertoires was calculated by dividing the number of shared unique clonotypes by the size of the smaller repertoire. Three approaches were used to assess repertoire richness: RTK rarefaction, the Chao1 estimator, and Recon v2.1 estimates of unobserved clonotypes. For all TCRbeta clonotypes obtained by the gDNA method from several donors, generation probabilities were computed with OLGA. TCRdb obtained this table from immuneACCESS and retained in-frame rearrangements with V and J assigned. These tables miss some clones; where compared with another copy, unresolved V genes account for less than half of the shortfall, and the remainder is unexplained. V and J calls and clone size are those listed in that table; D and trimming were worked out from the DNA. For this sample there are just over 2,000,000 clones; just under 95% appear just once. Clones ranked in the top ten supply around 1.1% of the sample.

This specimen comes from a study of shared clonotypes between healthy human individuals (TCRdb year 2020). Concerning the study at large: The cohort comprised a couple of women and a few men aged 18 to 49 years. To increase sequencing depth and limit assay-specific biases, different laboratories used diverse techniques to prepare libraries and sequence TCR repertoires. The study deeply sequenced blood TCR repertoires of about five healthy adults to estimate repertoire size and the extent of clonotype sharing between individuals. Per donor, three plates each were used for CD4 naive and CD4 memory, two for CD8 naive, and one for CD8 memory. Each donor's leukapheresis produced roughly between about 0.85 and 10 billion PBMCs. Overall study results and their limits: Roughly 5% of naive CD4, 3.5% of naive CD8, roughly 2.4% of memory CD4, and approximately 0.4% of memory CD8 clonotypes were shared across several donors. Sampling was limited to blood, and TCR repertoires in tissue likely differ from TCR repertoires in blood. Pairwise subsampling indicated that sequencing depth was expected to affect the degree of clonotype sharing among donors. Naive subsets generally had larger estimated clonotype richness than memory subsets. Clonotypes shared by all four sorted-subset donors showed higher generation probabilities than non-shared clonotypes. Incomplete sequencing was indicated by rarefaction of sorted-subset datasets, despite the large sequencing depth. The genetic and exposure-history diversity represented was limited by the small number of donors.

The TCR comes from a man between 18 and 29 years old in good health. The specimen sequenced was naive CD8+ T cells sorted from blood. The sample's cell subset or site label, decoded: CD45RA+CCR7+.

The CDR3 protein: CASSAGTGKDEQYF. The DNA sequence is given as TGTGCCAGCAGCGCCGGGACAGGGAAAGACGAGCAGTACTTC. The chain uses TRBV9 and TRBJ2-7, with 9 middle bases fitting TRBD1. Trimming removed 3 bases from V and 5 bases from J; the gene matches leave 6 bases unexplained. Including the terminal cysteine and phenylalanine, the CDR3 comprises 14 residues. The CDR3 DNA has 42 bases and is translated from base 1. CDR1 and CDR2 are drawn from the germline V gene: SGDLS, YYNGEE.